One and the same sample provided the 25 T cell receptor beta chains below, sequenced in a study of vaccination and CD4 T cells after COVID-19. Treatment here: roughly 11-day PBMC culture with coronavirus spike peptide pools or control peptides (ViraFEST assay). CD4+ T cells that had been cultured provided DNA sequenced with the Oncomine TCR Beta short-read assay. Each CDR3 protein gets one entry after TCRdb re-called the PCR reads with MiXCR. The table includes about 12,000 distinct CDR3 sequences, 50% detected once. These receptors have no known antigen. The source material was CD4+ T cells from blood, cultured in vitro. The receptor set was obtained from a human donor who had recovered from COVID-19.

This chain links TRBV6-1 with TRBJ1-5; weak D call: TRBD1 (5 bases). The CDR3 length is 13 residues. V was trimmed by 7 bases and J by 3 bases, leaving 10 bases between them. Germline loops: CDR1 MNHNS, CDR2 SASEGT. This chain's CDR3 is CASTRQFNQPQHF. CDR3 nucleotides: TGTGCCAGCACCAGACAGTTCAATCAGCCCCAGCATTTT.

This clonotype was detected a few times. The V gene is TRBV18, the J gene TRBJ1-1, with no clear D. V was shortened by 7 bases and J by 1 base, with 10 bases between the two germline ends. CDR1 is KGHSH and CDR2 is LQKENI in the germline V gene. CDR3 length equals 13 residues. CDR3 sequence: CASLFTGNTEAFF. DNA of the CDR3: TGTGCCAGCTTATTTACGGGGAACACTGAAGCTTTCTTT.

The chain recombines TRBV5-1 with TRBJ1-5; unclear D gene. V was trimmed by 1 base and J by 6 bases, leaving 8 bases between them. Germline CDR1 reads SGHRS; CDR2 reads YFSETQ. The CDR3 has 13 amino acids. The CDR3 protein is CASSLNRGQPQHF. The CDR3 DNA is TGCGCCAGCAGCTTGAATCGGGGTCAGCCCCAGCATTTT. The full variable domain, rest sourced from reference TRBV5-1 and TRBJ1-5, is KAGVTQTPRYLIKTRGQQVTLSCSPISGHRSVSWYQQTPGQGLQFLFEYFSETQRNKGNFPGRFSGRQFSNSRSEMNVSTLELGDSALYLCASSLNRGQPQHFGDGTRLSIL.

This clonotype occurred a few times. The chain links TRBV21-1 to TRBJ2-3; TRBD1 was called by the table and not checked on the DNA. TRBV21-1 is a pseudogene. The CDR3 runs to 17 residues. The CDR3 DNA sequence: TGTGCCAGCAGCAAAGAACTCAGGGGGCGGGTGGGAGATACGCAGTATTTT. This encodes CASSKELRGRVGDTQYF.

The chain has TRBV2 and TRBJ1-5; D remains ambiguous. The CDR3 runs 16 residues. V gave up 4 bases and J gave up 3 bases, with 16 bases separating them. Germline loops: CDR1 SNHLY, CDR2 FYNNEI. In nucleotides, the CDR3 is TGTGCCAGCAGTGTCGCTGAAACAGTGAACAATCAGCCCCAGCATTTT. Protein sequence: CASSVAETVNNQPQHF.

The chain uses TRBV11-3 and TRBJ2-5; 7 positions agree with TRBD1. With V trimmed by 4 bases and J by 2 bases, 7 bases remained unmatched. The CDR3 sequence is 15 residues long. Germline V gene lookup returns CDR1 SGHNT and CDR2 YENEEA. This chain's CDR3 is CASSSLGDRQETQYF. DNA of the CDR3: TGTGCCAGCAGCTCCTTGGGGGACAGACAAGAGACCCAGTACTTC. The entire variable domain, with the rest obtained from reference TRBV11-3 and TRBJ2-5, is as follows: EAGVVQSPRYKIIEKKQPVAFWCNPISGHNTLYWYLQNLGQGPELLIRYENEEAVDDSQLPKDRFSAERLKGVDSTLKIQPAELGDSAVYLCASSSLGDRQETQYFGPGTRLLVL.

The CDR3 region has the DNA TGTGCCAGCAGTCCCCGGGACAGGGCTTCGTTCTTC. Its protein is CASSPRDRASFF. The V and J genes are TRBV6-2 or TRBV6-3 and TRBJ2-1, with 9 bases fitting TRBD1. Losses at the gene ends were 5 bases for V and 15 bases for J; bases not matched to a gene: 8. From germline, CDR1 is MNHEY and CDR2 SVGEGT. The CDR3 is made up of 12 amino acids.

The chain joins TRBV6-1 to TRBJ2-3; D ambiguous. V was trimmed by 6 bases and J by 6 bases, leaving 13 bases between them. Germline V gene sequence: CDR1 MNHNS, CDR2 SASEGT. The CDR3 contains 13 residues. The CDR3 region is CASSPLRLDTQYF. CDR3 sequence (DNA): TGTGCCAGCAGCCCCCTTAGGCTGGATACGCAGTATTTT.

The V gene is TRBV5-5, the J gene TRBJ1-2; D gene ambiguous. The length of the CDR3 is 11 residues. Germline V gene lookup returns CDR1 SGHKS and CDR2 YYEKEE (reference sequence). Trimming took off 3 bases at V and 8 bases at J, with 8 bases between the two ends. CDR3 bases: TGTGCCAGCAGCTCATATGGGGGCTACACCTTC. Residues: CASSSYGGYTF.

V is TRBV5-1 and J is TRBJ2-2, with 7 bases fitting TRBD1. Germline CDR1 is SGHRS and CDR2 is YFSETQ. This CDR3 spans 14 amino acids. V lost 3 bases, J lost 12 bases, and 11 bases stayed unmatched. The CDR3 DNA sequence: TGCGCCAGCAGCTCCGACAGGGAGTTAGGGCAGCTGTTTTTT. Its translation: CASSSDRELGQLFF.

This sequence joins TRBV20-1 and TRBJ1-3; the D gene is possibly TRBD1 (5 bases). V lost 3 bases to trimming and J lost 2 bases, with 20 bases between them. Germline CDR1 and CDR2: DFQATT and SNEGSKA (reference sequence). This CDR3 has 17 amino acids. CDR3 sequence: CSARPTSGTGAGNTIYF. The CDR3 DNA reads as TGCAGTGCTAGGCCCACTTCAGGGACCGGGGCTGGAAACACCATATATTTT.

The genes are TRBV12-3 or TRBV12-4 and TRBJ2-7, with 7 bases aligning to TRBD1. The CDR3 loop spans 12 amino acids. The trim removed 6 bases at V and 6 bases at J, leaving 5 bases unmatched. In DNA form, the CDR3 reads TGTGCCAGCAGCAAAGGGGGCTTCGAGCAGTACTTC. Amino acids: CASSKGGFEQYF.

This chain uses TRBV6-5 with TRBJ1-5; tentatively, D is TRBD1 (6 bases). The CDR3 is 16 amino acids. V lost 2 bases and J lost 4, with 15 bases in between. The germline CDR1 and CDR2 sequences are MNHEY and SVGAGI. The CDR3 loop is CASSYTNTQGNQPQHF. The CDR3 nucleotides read TGTGCCAGCAGTTACACTAACACGCAGGGGAATCAGCCCCAGCATTTT.

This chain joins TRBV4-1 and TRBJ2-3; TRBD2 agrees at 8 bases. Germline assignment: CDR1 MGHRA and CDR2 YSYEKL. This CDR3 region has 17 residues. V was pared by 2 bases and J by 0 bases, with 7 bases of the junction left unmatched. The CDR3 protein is CASSQREAGESTDTQYF. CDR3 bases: TGCGCCAGCAGCCAAAGGGAAGCGGGGGAGAGCACAGATACGCAGTATTTT.

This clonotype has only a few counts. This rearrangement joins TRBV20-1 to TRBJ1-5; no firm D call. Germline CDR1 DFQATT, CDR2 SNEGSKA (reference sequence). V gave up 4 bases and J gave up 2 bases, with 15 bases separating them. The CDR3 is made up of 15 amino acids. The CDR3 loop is CSATGSNVGNQPQHF. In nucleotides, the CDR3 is TGCAGTGCTACCGGGAGTAATGTAGGCAATCAGCCCCAGCATTTT.

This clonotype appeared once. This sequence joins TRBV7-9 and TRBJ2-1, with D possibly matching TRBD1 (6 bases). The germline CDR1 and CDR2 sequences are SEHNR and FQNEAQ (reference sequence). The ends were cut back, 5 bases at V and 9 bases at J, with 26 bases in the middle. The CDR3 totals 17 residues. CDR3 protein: CASSTGPRGGFRGEQFF. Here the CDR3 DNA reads TGTGCCAGCAGCACCGGGCCCCGGGGCGGATTCAGGGGTGAGCAGTTCTTC.

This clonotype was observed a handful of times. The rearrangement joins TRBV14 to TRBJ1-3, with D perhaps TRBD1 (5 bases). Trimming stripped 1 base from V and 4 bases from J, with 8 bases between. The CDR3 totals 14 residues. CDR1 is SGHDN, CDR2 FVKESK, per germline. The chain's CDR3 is CASSQGAGGNTIYF. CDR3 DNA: TGTGCCAGCAGCCAAGGTGCAGGGGGAAACACCATATATTTT.

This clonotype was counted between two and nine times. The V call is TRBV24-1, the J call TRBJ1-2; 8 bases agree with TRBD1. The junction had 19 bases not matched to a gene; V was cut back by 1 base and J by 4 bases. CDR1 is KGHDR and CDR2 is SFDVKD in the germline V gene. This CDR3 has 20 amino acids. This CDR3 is CATSDLGQGANPRWVYGYTF. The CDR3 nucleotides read TGTGCCACCAGTGATTTAGGCCAGGGGGCGAATCCGCGTTGGGTCTATGGCTACACCTTC.

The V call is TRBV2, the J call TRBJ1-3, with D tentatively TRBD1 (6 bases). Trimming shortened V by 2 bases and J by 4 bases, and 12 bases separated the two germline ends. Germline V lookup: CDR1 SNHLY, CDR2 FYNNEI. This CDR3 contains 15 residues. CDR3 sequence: CASSEMGAMGNTIYF. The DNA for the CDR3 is TGTGCCAGCAGTGAAATGGGGGCAATGGGAAACACCATATATTTT.

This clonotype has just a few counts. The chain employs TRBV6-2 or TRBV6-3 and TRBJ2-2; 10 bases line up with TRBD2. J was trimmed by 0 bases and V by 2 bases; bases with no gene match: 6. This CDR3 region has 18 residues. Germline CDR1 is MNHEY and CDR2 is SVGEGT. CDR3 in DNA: TGTGCCAGCAGTTACAGCCAGCGGGGGGGCGCGAACACCGGGGAGCTGTTTTTT. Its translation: CASSYSQRGGANTGELFF.

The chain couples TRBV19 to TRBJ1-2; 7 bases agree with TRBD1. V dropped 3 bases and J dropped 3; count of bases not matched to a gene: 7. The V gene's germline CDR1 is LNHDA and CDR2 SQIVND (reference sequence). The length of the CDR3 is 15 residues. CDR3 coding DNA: TGTGCCAGTAGTATGATCTGGGACAGACACTATGGCTACACCTTC. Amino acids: CASSMIWDRHYGYTF.

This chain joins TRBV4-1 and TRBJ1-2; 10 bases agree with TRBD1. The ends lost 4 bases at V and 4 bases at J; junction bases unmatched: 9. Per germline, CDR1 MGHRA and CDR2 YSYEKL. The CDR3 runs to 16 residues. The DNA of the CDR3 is TGCGCCAGCAGCCCGGGGGACAGGGGCTTTGGCTATGGCTACACCTTC. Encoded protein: CASSPGDRGFGYGYTF.

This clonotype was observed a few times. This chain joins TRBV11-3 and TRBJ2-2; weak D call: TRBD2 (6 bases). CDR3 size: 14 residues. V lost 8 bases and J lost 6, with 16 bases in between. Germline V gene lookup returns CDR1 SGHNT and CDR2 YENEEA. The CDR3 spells CASAPGGDPGELFF. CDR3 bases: TGTGCCAGCGCCCCCGGCGGGGATCCCGGGGAGCTGTTTTTT.

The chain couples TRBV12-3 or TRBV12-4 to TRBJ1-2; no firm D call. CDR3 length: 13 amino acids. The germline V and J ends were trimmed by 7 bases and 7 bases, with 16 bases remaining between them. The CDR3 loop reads CASTRGLESGYTF. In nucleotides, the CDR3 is TGTGCCAGCACCCGGGGTCTGGAATCTGGCTACACCTTC.

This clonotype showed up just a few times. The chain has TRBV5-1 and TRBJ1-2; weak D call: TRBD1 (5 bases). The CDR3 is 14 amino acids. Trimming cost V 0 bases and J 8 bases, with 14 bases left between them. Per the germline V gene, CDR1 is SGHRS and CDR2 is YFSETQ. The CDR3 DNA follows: TGCGCCAGCAGCTTGGATCCGGTGGCAGGGGGCTACACCTTC. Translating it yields CASSLDPVAGGYTF.